These 14 T cell receptor beta chains were sequenced from one sample in a study of cytomegalovirus exposure and HLA in healthy donors. 60 Vbeta and 13 Jbeta primers were used in PCR. Sequenced by immunoSEQ multiplex PCR; TCRdb stores in-frame clones only, minus some. The table records about 140,000 clones, roughly 75% of them present only once. The material sequenced was PBMCs. The origin of the receptors is a man in his forties or fifties in good health and CMV-seropositive.

The V gene is TRBV9, the J gene TRBJ2-2; D is possibly TRBD1 (5 bases). The germline V and J ends were trimmed by 4 bases and 6 bases, with 19 bases remaining between them. The length of the CDR3 is 16 residues. Germline V gene lookup returns CDR1 SGDLS and CDR2 YYNGEE. The CDR3 sequence: CASSPPRQGSAGELFF. The CDR3 DNA reads as TGTGCCAGCAGCCCCCCTCGCCAGGGATCGGCCGGGGAGCTGTTTTTT.

This chain uses TRBV29-1 with TRBJ1-2; D gene unclear. The CDR3 length is 12 residues. The germline V and J ends were trimmed by 3 bases and 2 bases, with 7 bases remaining between them. The V gene's germline CDR1 is SQVTM and CDR2 ANQGSEA. CDR3 residues: CSVERQNYGYTF. The DNA of the CDR3 is TGCAGCGTTGAGAGGCAGAACTATGGCTACACCTTC.

The rearrangement joins TRBV4-1 to TRBJ2-5; D unclear. From germline, CDR1 is MGHRA and CDR2 YSYEKL. Trimming removed 0 bases from V and 3 bases from J, with 17 bases in between. This CDR3 region has 17 residues. Written as DNA, the CDR3 is TGCGCCAGCAGCCAAGACGGTTCACTACAATTGAAAGAGACCCAGTACTTC. Protein sequence: CASSQDGSLQLKETQYF.

The chain couples TRBV5-1 to TRBJ2-3; D call uncertain. The V and J ends lost 4 bases and 6 bases respectively, with 15 bases between them. This CDR3 is 14 amino acids long. Germline V gene sequence: CDR1 SGHRS, CDR2 YFSETQ. The CDR3 region has the DNA TGCGCCAGCAGCACCGGCGGCTCTCTGGATACGCAGTATTTT. Translating it yields CASSTGGSLDTQYF.

The rearrangement joins TRBV6-1 to TRBJ2-2, with a weak D call TRBD1 (6 bases). This CDR3 is 15 amino acids long. The V gene lost 6 bases and the J gene lost 0 bases, with 11 bases spanning the gap. In germline, CDR1 is MNHNS, CDR2 SASEGT. CDR3 nucleotides: TGTGCCAGCAGACAGGGATCATCGAACACCGGGGAGCTGTTTTTT. Translating gives CASRQGSSNTGELFF.

This chain connects TRBV7-8 to TRBJ2-7; 8 nucleotides match TRBD2. The ends lost 4 bases at V and 4 bases at J; junction bases unmatched: 9. The CDR3 loop spans 15 amino acids. The germline V gene has CDR1 SGHVS and CDR2 FQNEAQ. CDR3 in DNA: TGTGCCAGCAGCTCCCTCAGCGGGAGTTATTACGAGCAGTACTTC. This gives the protein CASSSLSGSYYEQYF.

This sequence joins TRBV7-3 and TRBJ2-6; 7 nucleotides line up with TRBD2. Germline lookup yields CDR1 SGHTA and CDR2 FQGTGA. The CDR3 loop spans 18 amino acids. V was clipped by 6 bases and J by 0 bases; unmatched bases: 11. CDR3 loop: CASSLNGGSPSGANVLTF. As DNA, the CDR3 is TGTGCCAGCAGTCTCAACGGCGGGAGTCCCTCTGGGGCCAACGTCCTGACTTTC.

This chain links TRBV7-2 with TRBJ2-1, with 12 nucleotides matching TRBD2. The V gene end was trimmed by 0 bases and the J gene end by 8 bases; junction bases not matched to a gene: 11. This CDR3 is 18 amino acids long. The germline CDR1 and CDR2 sequences are SGHTA and FQGNSA. The DNA of the CDR3 is TGTGCCAGCAGCTTAGCGGCGACTAGCGGGAGTCGGATTGATGAGCAGTTCTTC. It is translated as CASSLAATSGSRIDEQFF.

V is TRBV10-3 and J is TRBJ2-7; TRBD1 matches 8 bases. Looked up from germline, CDR1 is ENHRY and CDR2 is SYGVKD. With 5 bases clipped from V and 3 bases from J, the junction kept 9 bases outside the gene matches. The CDR3 sequence is 15 residues long. Here the CDR3 DNA reads TGTGCCATCAGTATACAGGGGGTTTCTGTCTACGAGCAGTACTTC. Translation gives CAISIQGVSVYEQYF.

The V gene is TRBV30, the J gene TRBJ2-5; 7 bases agree with TRBD2. J was trimmed by 4 bases and V by 3 bases; bases with no gene match: 5. This CDR3 has 13 amino acids. The germline CDR1 and CDR2 sequences are GTSNPN and SVGIG (reference sequence). CDR3 sequence (DNA): TGTGCCTGGAGCGATGGGAGGGGAGAGACCCAGTACTTC. It translates to CAWSDGRGETQYF.

The rearrangement uses TRBV6-1 and TRBJ2-4; no reliable D call. Germline CDR1 and CDR2: MNHNS and SASEGT. The CDR3 runs to 11 residues. V was cut by 7 bases and J by 3 bases, with 4 bases left in between. The CDR3 nucleotides read TGTGCCAGCACCGGCAAAAACATTCAGTACTTC. Encoded protein: CASTGKNIQYF.

V is TRBV6-4 and J is TRBJ2-3; TRBD2 matches 9 bases. Germline CDR1 is MRHNA and CDR2 is SNTAGT. The CDR3 is made up of 15 amino acids. Trimming at V came to 3 bases and at J to 6 bases, leaving 7 bases not matched to a gene. The DNA of the CDR3 is TGTGCCAGCAGTGAGGGTAGCGGGAGTGTGGATACGCAGTATTTT. Encoded protein: CASSEGSGSVDTQYF.

The rearrangement uses TRBV5-6 and TRBJ2-2; 12 nucleotides match TRBD2. The CDR3 runs to 15 residues. Germline V gene sequence: CDR1 SGHDT, CDR2 YYEEEE. V shed 4 bases, J shed 6 bases, and the junction held 4 bases outside the gene matches. CDR3 in DNA: TGTGCCAGCAGCCCGGGACTAGCGGGCCCCGGGGAGCTGTTTTTT. Translation: CASSPGLAGPGELFF. Looking up the rest from reference TRBV5-6 and TRBJ2-2 gives the full variable domain: DAGVTQSPTHLIKTRGQQVTLRCSPKSGHDTVSWYQQALGQGPQFIFQYYEEEERQRGNFPDRFSGHQFPNYSSELNVNALLLGDSALYLCASSPGLAGPGELFFGEGSRLTVL.

This clone was counted once. This chain joins TRBV11-2 and TRBJ2-3, with TRBD1 matching 7 bases. Germline V gives CDR1 SGHAT, CDR2 FQNNGV. The junction had 9 bases not matched to a gene; V was cut back by 1 base and J by 2 bases. CDR3 size: 17 residues. This chain's CDR3 is CASSLVAQGVPTDTQYF. CDR3 bases: TGTGCCAGCAGCTTAGTGGCCCAGGGGGTCCCCACAGATACGCAGTATTTT.